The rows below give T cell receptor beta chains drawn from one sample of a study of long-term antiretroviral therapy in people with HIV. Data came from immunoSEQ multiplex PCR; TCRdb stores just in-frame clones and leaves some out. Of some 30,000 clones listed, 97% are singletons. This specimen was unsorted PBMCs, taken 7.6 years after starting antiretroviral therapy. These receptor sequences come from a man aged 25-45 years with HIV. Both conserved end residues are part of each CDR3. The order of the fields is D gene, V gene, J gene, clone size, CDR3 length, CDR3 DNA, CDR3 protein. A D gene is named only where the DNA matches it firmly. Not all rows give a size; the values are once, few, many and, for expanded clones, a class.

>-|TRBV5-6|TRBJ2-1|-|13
TGTGCCAGCAGTGGGGGGGCTCACAATGAGCAGTTCTTC
CASSGGAHNEQFF
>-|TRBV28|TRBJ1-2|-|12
TGTGCCAGCGGGCACAGACAGTATGGCTACACCTTC
CASGHRQYGYTF
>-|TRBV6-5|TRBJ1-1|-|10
TGTGCCAGTGGTAGATCAGAGGCTTTCTTT
CASGRSEAFF
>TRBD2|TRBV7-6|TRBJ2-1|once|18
TGTGCCAGCAGCAGAAGATCCCTTAGCGGGCAGACCTACAATGAGCAGTTCTTC
CASSRRSLSGQTYNEQFF
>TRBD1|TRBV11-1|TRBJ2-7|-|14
TGTGCCAGCAGCTTTGACAGGGAAGCTGGTGAGCAGTACTTC
CASSFDREAGEQYF
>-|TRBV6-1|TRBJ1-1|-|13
TGTGCCAGCAGGGCGGGAGGGGACACTGAAGCTTTCTTT
CASRAGGDTEAFF
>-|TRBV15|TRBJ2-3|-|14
TGTGCCACCAGCAGCATACGAAGCACAGATACGCAGTATTTT
CATSSIRSTDTQYF
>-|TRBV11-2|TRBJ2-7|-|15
TGTGCCAGCAGCTCCTTAACGGGATATGCTGGTGGGCAGTACTTC
CASSSLTGYAGGQYF
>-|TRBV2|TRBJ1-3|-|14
TGTGCCAGCAGTGAGTCGGCAACTGGAAACACCATATATTTT
CASSESATGNTIYF
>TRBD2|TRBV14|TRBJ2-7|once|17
TGTGCCAGCAGCACCCGGACTAGCGGGAGGGGCCTGAGGGAGCAGTACTTC
CASSTRTSGRGLREQYF
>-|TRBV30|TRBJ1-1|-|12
TGTGCCTGGAGTGACGGGACCCCAGACGCTTTCTTT
CAWSDGTPDAFF
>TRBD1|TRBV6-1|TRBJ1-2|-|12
TGTGCCAGCACCAGGGACAGGTCTGGCTACACCTTC
CASTRDRSGYTF
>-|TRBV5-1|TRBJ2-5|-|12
TGCGCCAGCAGCTTGGGGCAAGAGACCCAGTACTTC
CASSLGQETQYF
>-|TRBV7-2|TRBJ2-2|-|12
TGTGCCAGCAGCTGGACTGCCGGGGAGCTGTTTTTT
CASSWTAGELFF
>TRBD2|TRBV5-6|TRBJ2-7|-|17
TGTGCCAGCAGCTCCCCAGGACTAGCGGAAAGCTCCTACGAGCAGTACTTC
CASSSPGLAESSYEQYF
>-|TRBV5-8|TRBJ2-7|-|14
TGTGCCAGCAGCTTCCCGTCCCTCTCCTACGAGCAGTACTTC
CASSFPSLSYEQYF
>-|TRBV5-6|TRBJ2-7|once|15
TGTGCCAGCAGCCCTGCGTTGAGGAGCTCCTACGAGCAGTACTTC
CASSPALRSSYEQYF
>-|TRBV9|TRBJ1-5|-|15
TGTGCCAGCAGCGCCCTAGGAGCGGCTAATCAGCCCCAGCATTTT
CASSALGAANQPQHF
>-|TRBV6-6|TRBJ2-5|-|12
TGTGCCAGCATCTCTCGATGGGAGACCCAGTACTTC
CASISRWETQYF
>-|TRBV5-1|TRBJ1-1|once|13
TGCGCCAGCAGCATGACGGGTCCCACTGAAGCTTTCTTT
CASSMTGPTEAFF
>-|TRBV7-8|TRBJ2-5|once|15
TGTGCCAGCAGCTTTTCCCAGGGGTTTTCGGAGACCCAGTACTTC
CASSFSQGFSETQYF
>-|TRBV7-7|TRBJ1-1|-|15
TGTGCTAGCAGCTTAGCGAGGAGGGGATGGACTGAAGCTTTCTTT
CASSLARRGWTEAFF
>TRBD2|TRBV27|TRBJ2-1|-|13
TGTGCCAGCAGAGGTAGCGGGATGAATGAGCAGTTCTTC
CASRGSGMNEQFF
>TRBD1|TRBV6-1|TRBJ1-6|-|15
TGTGCCAGCAGTTCGGTCAGGGGGCTGGAATCACCCCTCCACTTT
CASSSVRGLESPLHF
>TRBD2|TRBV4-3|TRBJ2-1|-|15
TGCGCCAGCAGCCAGGGACTACCGTCTGGCAATGAGCAGTTCTTC
CASSQGLPSGNEQFF
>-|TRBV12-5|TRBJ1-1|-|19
TGTGCTAGTGGTTTGACGGGCAGGGGATTCTTAAGTTCGAACACTGAAGCTTTCTTT
CASGLTGRGFLSSNTEAFF
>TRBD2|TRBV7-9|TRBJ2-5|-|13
TGTGCCAGCAGGGGCGGGGGCCAAGAGACCCAGTACTTC
CASRGGGQETQYF
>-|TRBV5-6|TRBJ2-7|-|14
TGTGCCAGCAGCTTCAGTGATCTTCCCTGGGAGCAGTACTTC
CASSFSDLPWEQYF
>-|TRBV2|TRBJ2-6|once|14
TGTGCCAGTCTCTCGGGTGTCGGGGCCAACGTCCTGACTTTC
CASLSGVGANVLTF
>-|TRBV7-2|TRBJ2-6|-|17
TGTGCCAGCAGCTTACGCATTTCAGGCTCTGGGGCCAACGTCCTGACTTTC
CASSLRISGSGANVLTF
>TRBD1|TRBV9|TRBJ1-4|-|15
TGTGCCAGCAGCCCCCGGGACAGGGGGCGTGAAAAACTGTTTTTT
CASSPRDRGREKLFF
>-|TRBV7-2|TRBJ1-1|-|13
TGTGCCAGCAGCTTAGGGGGCAGTCCCAGAGCTTTCTTT
CASSLGGSPRAFF
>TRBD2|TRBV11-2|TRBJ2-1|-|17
TGTGCCAGCAGCTCCCGGACTAGCGGGGTCTCCTACAATGAGCAGTTCTTC
CASSSRTSGVSYNEQFF
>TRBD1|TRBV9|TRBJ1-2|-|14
TGTGCCAGCAGCGCGACCTTAGGGGGCAATTACTACACCTTC
CASSATLGGNYYTF
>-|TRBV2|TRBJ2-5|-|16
TGTGCCAGCAGTGAGGGGGGGCTAGGTGGCCAAGAGACCCAGTACTTC
CASSEGGLGGQETQYF
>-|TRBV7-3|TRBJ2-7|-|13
TGTGCCAGCAGCCTCGACTACGGGTACGAGCAGTACTTC
CASSLDYGYEQYF
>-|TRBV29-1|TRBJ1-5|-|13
TGCAGCGTTGGGGGTGGGGTGAATCAGCCCCAGCATTTT
CSVGGGVNQPQHF
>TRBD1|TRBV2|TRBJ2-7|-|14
TGTGCCAGCAGTTCCGGGACAGGGGGATACGAGCAGTACTTC
CASSSGTGGYEQYF
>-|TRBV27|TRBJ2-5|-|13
TGTGCCAGCAGAGGGCCTCTCCAAGAGACCCAGTACTTC
CASRGPLQETQYF
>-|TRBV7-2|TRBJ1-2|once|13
TGTGCCAGCAGCTCGTGGAGAGGGGTCGGCTACACCTTC
CASSSWRGVGYTF